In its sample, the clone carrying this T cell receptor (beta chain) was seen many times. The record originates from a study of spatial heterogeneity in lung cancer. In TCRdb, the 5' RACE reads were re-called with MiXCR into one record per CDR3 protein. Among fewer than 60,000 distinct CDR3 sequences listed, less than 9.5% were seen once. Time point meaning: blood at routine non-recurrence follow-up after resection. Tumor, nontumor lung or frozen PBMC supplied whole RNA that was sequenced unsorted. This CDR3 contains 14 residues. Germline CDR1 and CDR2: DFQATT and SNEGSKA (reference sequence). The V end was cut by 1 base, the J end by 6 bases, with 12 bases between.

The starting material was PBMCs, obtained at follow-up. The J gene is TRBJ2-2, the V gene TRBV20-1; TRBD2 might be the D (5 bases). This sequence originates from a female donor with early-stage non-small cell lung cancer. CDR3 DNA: TGCAGTGCTAGAGGCCCGGGGAAAGCCGGGGAGCTGTTTTTT. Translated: CSARGPGKAGELFF.